This paragraph reports one T cell receptor beta chain. Seattle-derived patients entered the study during active infection and were followed longitudinally. This specimen belongs to a study of blood T cell repertoires in COVID-19. Study-level information: Donors in the United States, Italy and Spain gave samples during acute or convalescent COVID-19. PBMCs, B-cell-depleted T cells, or T cells provided the cDNA or gDNA that made up the material.

In germline, CDR1 is SGHTA, CDR2 FQGNSA. V lost 1 base, J lost 8 bases, and 6 bases stayed unmatched. CDR3 size: 15 residues. Profiled with immunoSEQ multiplex PCR; TCRdb holds only in-frame clones, not every one. This table has a few hundred thousand clones, around nine tenths appearing once. The clonotype originates from a woman in her sixties or seventies with COVID-19, enrolled during active disease. The chain couples TRBV7-2 to TRBJ1-4; 8 bases agree with TRBD1. Sequencing was done on a sample of peripheral blood. This CDR3 is CASSLDWTGYEKLFF. The CDR3 DNA follows: TGTGCCAGCAGCTTAGATTGGACAGGGTACGAAAAACTGTTTTTT.